A selection of T cell receptor beta chains follows, all from one sample in a study of neurological immune-mediated disorders. Each CDR3 protein is one row after TCRdb ran MiXCR on the 5' RACE reads. The sample carries around 100,000 distinct CDR3 sequences, 10% to 13% recorded once. Sequencing was performed on PBMCs. These receptors all come from a female donor with HTLV-1-associated myelopathy (HAM/TSP). The CDR3 runs from the conserved cysteine through the conserved F or W. D genes are given only for firm matches. For some rows the clone size is stated as once, few or many, or as a class when expanded; others skip it.

clone_size	d_call	v_call	j_call	cdr3_nt	cdr3_aa
many	TRBD2	TRBV5-1	TRBJ2-7	TGCGCCAGCAGCTTGGCAGCTTTGGCGGGGGGCTCCTACGAGCAGTACTTC	CASSLAALAGGSYEQYF
many	.	TRBV9	TRBJ1-2	TGTGCCAGCAGCGTAGTACAAGACCCATCCTATGGCTACACCTTC	CASSVVQDPSYGYTF
many	TRBD2	TRBV7-3	TRBJ2-3	TGTGCCAGCAGCTTAAAAGCGGGGATTTTCACAGATACGCAGTATTTT	CASSLKAGIFTDTQYF
many	.	TRBV5-1	TRBJ1-2	TGCGCCAGCAGCTCGCGGACAGCTAACTATGGCTACACCTTC	CASSSRTANYGYTF
many	.	TRBV20-1	TRBJ1-2	TGCAGTGCTAGTGCCACTCTCGGGGTCTATGGCTACACCTTC	CSASATLGVYGYTF
.	TRBD1	TRBV5-1	TRBJ2-5	TGCGCCAGCAGCTATTACAGGGGTCAGGGAGAGACCCAGTACTTC	CASSYYRGQGETQYF
many	TRBD1	TRBV7-9	TRBJ2-7	TGTGCCAGCAGCCTCAAGGGACAGGGTAGCTACGAGCAGTACTTC	CASSLKGQGSYEQYF
many	.	TRBV7-2	TRBJ2-3	TGTGCCAGCAGCCCTTGGATGGGAGGAACGGATACGCAGTATTTT	CASSPWMGGTDTQYF
.	.	TRBV28	TRBJ2-2	TGTGCCAGCAGAGATACAGGGATGGCCGGGGAGCTGTTTTTT	CASRDTGMAGELFF
many	.	TRBV20-1	TRBJ1-5	TGCAGTGCTAGAGAGGGTTGGGGGTCAGGACAGCCCCAGCATTTT	CSAREGWGSGQPQHF
many	.	TRBV20-1	TRBJ1-5	TGCAGTGCGAAGGCGGCAGGGAAGTTGGAGGAGCCCCAGCATTTT	CSAKAAGKLEEPQHF
many	.	TRBV20-1	TRBJ2-7	TGCAGTGCTAGTCCCCAAGGTCCCATCGAGCAGTACTTC	CSASPQGPIEQYF
.	.	TRBV11-2	TRBJ2-5	TGTGCCAGCAGCTCCAACAGACTTGGGAGAGAGACCCAGTACTTC	CASSSNRLGRETQYF
few	.	TRBV14	TRBJ2-5	TGTGCCAGCAGCCAGGGCACCCGACGGACCCAGTACTTC	CASSQGTRRTQYF
.	.	TRBV5-1	TRBJ2-5	TGCGCCAGCAGCTTGCTTTACCAAGAGACCCAGTACTTC	CASSLLYQETQYF
many	.	TRBV5-1	TRBJ2-2	TGCGCCAGCAGCCCCCTACCCCAGGGGTCGGCCGGGGAGCTGTTTTTT	CASSPLPQGSAGELFF
many	TRBD1	TRBV5-1	TRBJ1-2	TGCGCCAGCAGCGCCTTCTTCGGGGACAGGGATGGCTACACCTTC	CASSAFFGDRDGYTF
few	TRBD2	TRBV20-1	TRBJ2-4	TGCAGTGCCTGGGCTAGCGGGGGGGGAAACATTCAGTACTTC	CSAWASGGGNIQYF